This is a list of T cell receptor beta chains from one sample in a study of blood T cell repertoires in COVID-19. Sequencing used immunoSEQ multiplex PCR; TCRdb keeps in-frame clones, though not all of them. The sample lists 35,000 or so clones; 80% were seen once. Sequencing was performed on peripheral blood. Receptors were obtained from a woman between 70 and 85 years old with acute or convalescent COVID-19. The CDR3 runs from the conserved cysteine through the conserved F or W. Not every row has a clone size; where given, it reads once, few, many or a size class.

size,V,CDR3
NA,TRBV29-1,CSAGLARGTDTQYF
NA,TRBV19,CASSDRDIRYQPQHF
NA,TRBV7-2,CASSPSGSSGNTIYF
NA,TRBV3-1/TRBV3-2,CASSHRQDNYGYTF
NA,TRBV24-1,CATSGPQESYGYTF
NA,TRBV6-5,CASSYKEDGYTF
NA,TRBV5-1,CASSPGQGTDEQYF
NA,TRBV4-2,CASSQDGDRVGYTF
NA,TRBV5-1,CASRVPGQASRGYTF
few,TRBV19,CASSAQGASYNEQFF
few,TRBV19,CASSSGQSYGYTF
once,TRBV27,CASSFRGGTGGSRGNQPQHF
few,TRBV3-1/TRBV3-2,CASRGAGGSGELFF
NA,TRBV5-6,CASSPTSEDTQYF
NA,TRBV27,CASRRTGGGTDTQYF
NA,TRBV7-6,CASSLGGLSGQRHETQYF
NA,TRBV10-3,CAIKGASGNTIYF
NA,TRBV29-1,CSVRGDPNTGELFF
NA,TRBV25-1,CASSGRGGFNSPLHF
NA,TRBV15,CATSDLGGTGANVLTF
NA,TRBV6-1,CASSETQGTGYTF
NA,TRBV28,CASQRAGEQYF
few,TRBV14,CASSQPEDRGEAFF
few,TRBV15,CATSSKRNQPQHF
NA,TRBV11-1,CASKTGFDNSPLHF
NA,TRBV28,CASSPTGQGLRAYF
NA,TRBV15,CATSTQGFNYGYTF
few,TRBV4-1,CASSPEGRIGAQYF
NA,TRBV28,CASSFWRGQGANQPQHF
NA,TRBV4-2,CASSEAGRGQDTQYF
NA,TRBV6-5,CASSYQFQQATEAFF
NA,TRBV5-1,CASSSDTSGIRPDTQYF
NA,TRBV7-2,CASSLEGQGTEAFF
NA,TRBV27,CASSSRLAGNLDTQYF
once,TRBV6-1,CASSESQGVYEQYF
NA,TRBV2,CASSLTQYF
few,TRBV3-1/TRBV3-2,CASSQDLTAGNTIYF
few,TRBV6-4,CASSGLAGGNEQFF
NA,TRBV4-1,CASSLGQLNQPQHF
NA,TRBV5-1,CASSPGQDYGYTF
NA,TRBV29-1,CSVAGQGNYEQYF
few,TRBV5-1,CASSPVAVVGQGSYEQYF
NA,TRBV7-6,CASSSNRDRLSYEQYF
NA,TRBV10-3,CAISEGQGNQPQHF
NA,TRBV13,CASSPFGRGSTDTQYF
NA,TRBV4-1,CASSQVVQGYGYTF
once,TRBV4-1,CASSQGTGGRANVLTF
NA,TRBV6-5,CASSYDNWKANVLTF
NA,TRBV5-1,CASSYGLSETQYF
once,TRBV5-6,CASSLATGQGRGYGYTF
NA,TRBV5-6,CASSLTGSYQPQHF
NA,TRBV18,CASSTTRLAGALQETQYF
NA,TRBV4-1,CASSLRTGGIDTEAFF
NA,TRBV19,CASSEFRGLANYGYTF
NA,TRBV5-1,CASSPGVGTGELFF
NA,TRBV11-2,CASSLRENTEAFF